This T cell receptor (beta chain) was retrieved from a study of neoadjuvant nivolumab and ipilimumab in lung cancer. Study-level results: From pretherapy to surgery, tumor richness and clonality rose with dual therapy.

A word on this clone: Its antigen remains unknown.

Only in-frame clones appear in the TCRdb table, and some are missing; sequencing was by immunoSEQ multiplex PCR. The sample lists about 9,000 clones, about 87% seen once, with more than 7.5% in the top ten. CDR3 length: 15 residues. After removal of 0 bases from V and 14 bases from J, the junction contained 13 bases not matched to a gene. Germline V gene sequence: CDR1 SQVTM, CDR2 ANQGSEA. Specimen: tumor tissue, collected after neoadjuvant nivolumab, alone or with ipilimumab, at or shortly before surgery. The source is an adult with non-small cell lung cancer. The V gene is TRBV29-1, the J gene TRBJ2-1; TRBD1 agrees at 10 bases. This CDR3 reads CSVEDRDRGTALEFF. CDR3 in DNA: TGCAGCGTTGAAGATCGGGACAGGGGTACTGCTTTGGAGTTCTTC.